The rows below give T cell receptor beta chains drawn from one sample of a study of response to subunit inactivated influenza vaccine. MiXCR, applied by TCRdb to the RT-PCR reads, yields one record per CDR3 protein. The sample contains more than 400,000 distinct CDR3 sequences, roughly 11% of which appear only once. The sequences come from PBMCs from blood, collected roughly 47 days after vaccination. These receptors came from a man in his fifties who received an inactivated influenza vaccine. Both conserved end residues are part of each CDR3. Each record gives: clone size, D gene, J gene, V gene, CDR3 length, CDR3 protein, CDR3 DNA. A D gene is named only where the DNA matches it firmly. Not every row has a clone size; where given, it reads once, few, many or a size class.

>few|.|TRBJ2-2|TRBV12-3/TRBV12-4|15
CASSLVSGSTGELFF
TGTGCCAGCAGTTTAGTCTCGGGGAGCACCGGGGAGCTGTTTTTT
>.|TRBD2|TRBJ2-1|TRBV7-8|15
CASSFGGRGYNEQFF
TGTGCCAGCAGCTTTGGCGGGAGAGGCTACAATGAGCAGTTCTTC
>few|TRBD2|TRBJ2-1|TRBV20-1|16
CSARVASGGPYNEQFF
TGCAGTGCTAGAGTGGCTAGCGGGGGACCCTACAATGAGCAGTTCTTC
>.|TRBD2|TRBJ2-7|TRBV27|13
CASSHTLAGEQYF
TGTGCCAGCAGTCACACACTAGCGGGTGAGCAGTACTTC
>few|.|TRBJ2-1|TRBV14|15
CASSLTRFALNEQFF
TGTGCCAGCAGCCTGACTAGATTTGCTCTCAATGAGCAGTTCTTC
>once|TRBD2|TRBJ2-1|TRBV11-2|16
CASRPSLAGPHNEHFF
TGTGCCAGCAGACCCTCCCTAGCGGGGCCCCACAATGAGCACTTCTTC
>few|.|TRBJ2-7|TRBV6-5|10
CASRGVEQYF
TGTGCCAGCAGGGGAGTAGAGCAGTACTTC
>few|.|TRBJ1-5|TRBV20-1|14
CSASQYRGDQPQHF
TGCAGTGCTAGTCAATATAGGGGTGACCAGCCCCAGCATTTT
>.|.|TRBJ2-5|TRBV28|14
CASSSPARGETQYF
TGTGCCAGCAGTTCCCCCGCAAGGGGAGAGACCCAGTACTTC
>many|.|TRBJ2-7|TRBV7-2|17
CASSSRGRGQLSYEQYF
TGTGCCAGCAGCTCTCGGGGGCGGGGACAACTCTCCTACGAGCAGTACTTC
>.|.|TRBJ1-4|TRBV7-2|16
CASSPLTGRRGEKLFF
TGTGCCAGCAGCCCTCTTACAGGGAGAAGAGGTGAAAAACTGTTTTTT
>.|.|TRBJ2-5|TRBV27|13
CASSFRGLETQYF
TGTGCCAGCAGTTTCCGGGGACTGGAGACCCAGTACTTC
>.|TRBD1|TRBJ2-3|TRBV20-1|13
CSAIDRAGDTQYF
TGCAGTGCTATCGACAGGGCTGGAGATACGCAGTATTTT
>.|TRBD1|TRBJ2-7|TRBV15|15
CATSRGRGDRYEQYF
TGTGCCACCAGCAGAGGAAGAGGGGACAGGTACGAGCAGTACTTC
>.|.|TRBJ2-7|TRBV7-2|15
CASSWHQGGVYEQYF
TGTGCCAGCAGCTGGCACCAGGGCGGGGTCTACGAGCAGTACTTC
>few|.|TRBJ1-1|TRBV5-1|15
CASSLASQGNTEAFF
TGCGCCAGCAGCTTGGCTTCTCAGGGGAACACTGAAGCTTTCTTT
>.|.|TRBJ1-4|TRBV7-9|16
CASSLVSSGLAEKLFF
TGTGCCAGCAGCTTAGTGAGTTCGGGTTTGGCTGAAAAACTGTTTTTT
>.|.|TRBJ2-3|TRBV4-3|17
CASSQEQWEEGTDTQYF
TGCGCCAGCAGCCAAGAACAGTGGGAGGAGGGTACAGATACGCAGTATTTT
>.|TRBD2|TRBJ2-3|TRBV6-4|16
CASSAASGGSTDTQYF
TGTGCCAGCAGCGCCGCTAGCGGGGGGAGCACAGATACGCAGTATTTT
>few|.|TRBJ2-3|TRBV15|14
CATSRPPNEDRQYF
TGTGCCACCAGCAGACCACCTAATGAGGACAGGCAGTATTTT
>few|TRBD1|TRBJ2-2|TRBV5-1|15
CASSPSGGRAGELFF
TGCGCCAGCAGCCCCTCAGGGGGCCGGGCCGGGGAGCTGTTTTTT
>few|TRBD2|TRBJ2-3|TRBV7-2|17
CASSSRELAGGLDTQYF
TGTGCCAGCAGCTCAAGGGAACTAGCGGGGGGGTTAGATACGCAGTATTTT
>many|TRBD1|TRBJ2-7|TRBV28|16
CASSFGPPDRDYEQYF
TGTGCCAGCAGTTTCGGACCCCCCGACAGGGACTACGAGCAGTACTTC
>many|.|TRBJ2-5|TRBV5-1|15
CASSHLGGDGKTQYF
TGCGCCAGCAGCCACCTTGGAGGGGATGGGAAGACCCAGTACTTC
>few|TRBD2|TRBJ2-2|TRBV12-3/TRBV12-4|20
CASSLNVRGLAGGNTGELFF
TGTGCCAGCAGTTTAAACGTTCGGGGACTAGCGGGAGGGAACACCGGGGAGCTGTTTTTT
>many|.|TRBJ2-2|TRBV29-1|14
CSVVGPANTGELFF
TGCAGCGTTGTGGGCCCAGCGAACACCGGGGAGCTGTTTTTT
>few|.|TRBJ2-7|TRBV28|16
CASSSTPRTANYEQYF
TGTGCCAGCAGTTCCACCCCCCGGACAGCTAACTACGAGCAGTACTTC
>.|.|TRBJ2-3|TRBV12-3/TRBV12-4|16
CASSPGGAWGTDTQYF
TGTGCCAGCAGCCCTGGGGGGGCCTGGGGCACAGATACGCAGTATTTT
>few|TRBD1|TRBJ2-5|TRBV6-5|15
CASSYTGTAQETQYF
TGTGCCAGCAGTTACACCGGGACAGCACAAGAGACCCAGTACTTC
>.|TRBD2|TRBJ2-3|TRBV7-3|16
CASSQRVAGGTDTQYF
TGTGCCAGCAGCCAGCGGGTAGCGGGAGGAACAGATACGCAGTATTTT
>many|.|TRBJ2-6|TRBV27|20
CASSLFSGSLAGPGANVLTF
TGTGCCAGCAGTTTATTCAGCGGCAGTCTGGCGGGACCTGGGGCCAACGTCCTGACTTTC
>.|.|TRBJ1-1|TRBV20-1|14
CSASGGSGNTEAFF
TGCAGTGCCTCAGGAGGGTCCGGGAACACTGAAGCTTTCTTT
>.|TRBD1|TRBJ2-7|TRBV18|14
CASSPGQGRTEQYF
TGTGCCAGCTCACCAGGACAGGGGAGAACCGAGCAGTACTTC
>few|.|TRBJ2-7|TRBV11-2|13
CASSREAGLEQYF
TGTGCCAGCAGCCGAGAGGCGGGGCTCGAGCAGTACTTC
>few|.|TRBJ2-1|TRBV11-2|10
CASSQYEQFF
TGTGCCAGCAGCCAGTATGAGCAGTTCTTC
>.|TRBD1|TRBJ2-2|TRBV12-3/TRBV12-4|14
CATAPTGSPGELFF
TGTGCCACGGCCCCGACAGGGTCTCCCGGGGAGCTGTTTTTT
>.|.|TRBJ2-2|TRBV27|16
CASQIFGTTNTGELFF
TGTGCCAGTCAAATTTTCGGGACAACGAACACCGGGGAGCTGTTTTTT
>few|TRBD2|TRBJ2-1|TRBV7-8|14
CASSWASGADEQFF
TGTGCCAGCAGCTGGGCTAGCGGGGCGGATGAGCAGTTCTTC
>few|.|TRBJ2-5|TRBV5-1|16
CASSLAEPTMQETQYF
TGCGCCAGCAGCTTGGCCGAGCCAACTATGCAAGAGACCCAGTACTTC
>.|.|TRBJ2-7|TRBV7-2|12
CASSAGTTEQYF
TGTGCCAGCAGCGCCGGGACAACCGAGCAGTACTTC
>few|TRBD1|TRBJ2-5|TRBV18|13
CASSPQGAETQYF
TGTGCCAGCTCACCCCAGGGGGCGGAGACCCAGTACTTC
>few|.|TRBJ2-1|TRBV5-1|15
CASSQRSPTYNEQFF
TGCGCCAGCAGCCAGCGTTCGCCGACCTACAATGAGCAGTTCTTC
>few|TRBD2|TRBJ2-3|TRBV5-1|15
CASSGRTSGSDTQYF
TGCGCCAGCAGCGGACGGACTAGCGGGTCAGATACGCAGTATTTT
>.|TRBD2|TRBJ2-7|TRBV27|12
CASRGTSPEQYF
TGTGCCAGCAGGGGGACTAGTCCGGAGCAGTACTTC
>.|.|TRBJ1-1|TRBV20-1|12
CSARVRATEAFF
TGCAGTGCTAGAGTCAGGGCCACTGAAGCTTTCTTT
>few|.|TRBJ2-3|TRBV6-2/TRBV6-3|14
CASRLDWGTDTQYF
TGTGCCAGCAGACTCGATTGGGGAACAGATACGCAGTATTTT
>many|.|TRBJ2-7|TRBV5-6|12
CASSRTDYEQYF
TGTGCCAGCAGCCGGACAGATTACGAGCAGTACTTC
>many|TRBD2|TRBJ2-1|TRBV20-1|16
CSARSLSSGGSNEQFF
TGCAGTGCCCGGTCCCTCTCTAGCGGGGGAAGCAATGAGCAGTTCTTC
>.|TRBD1|TRBJ2-5|TRBV7-3|15
CASSSRTGGWETQYF
TGTGCCAGCAGCTCCCGGACAGGGGGCTGGGAGACCCAGTACTTC
>few|.|TRBJ2-3|TRBV5-1|15
CASSLSGGHTDTQYF
TGCGCCAGCAGCTTATCCGGGGGCCACACAGATACGCAGTATTTT